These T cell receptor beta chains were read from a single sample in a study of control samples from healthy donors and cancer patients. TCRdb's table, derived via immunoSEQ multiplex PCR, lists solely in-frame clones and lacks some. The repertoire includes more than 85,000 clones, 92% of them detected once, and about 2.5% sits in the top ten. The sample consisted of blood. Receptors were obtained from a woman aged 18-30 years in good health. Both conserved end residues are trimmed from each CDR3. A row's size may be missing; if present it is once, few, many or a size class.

CDR3 protein: SASGAGRRRATGELF
J gene: TRBJ2-2
clone size: NA
V gene: TRBV20-1
CDR3 length: 15

CDR3 protein: ASSEVTGDQETQY
J gene: TRBJ2-5
clone size: once
V gene: TRBV6-1
CDR3 length: 13

CDR3 protein: SVEGGRSSYNEQF
J gene: TRBJ2-1
clone size: NA
V gene: TRBV29-1
CDR3 length: 13

CDR3 protein: ASLGGEYREKLF
J gene: TRBJ1-4
clone size: NA
V gene: TRBV2
CDR3 length: 12

CDR3 protein: ASSRGSNQPQH
J gene: TRBJ1-5
clone size: NA
V gene: TRBV12-3/TRBV12-4
CDR3 length: 11

CDR3 protein: ASSLSWGSNQPQH
J gene: TRBJ1-5
clone size: NA
V gene: TRBV27
CDR3 length: 13

CDR3 protein: ASSQGRLGEKLF
J gene: TRBJ1-4
clone size: NA
V gene: TRBV14
CDR3 length: 12

CDR3 protein: ASSSRDTNTEAF
J gene: TRBJ1-1
clone size: NA
V gene: TRBV7-9
CDR3 length: 12

CDR3 protein: AWSVPGQYNSPLH
J gene: TRBJ1-6
clone size: NA
V gene: TRBV30
CDR3 length: 13

CDR3 protein: ASSLGSNQPQH
J gene: TRBJ1-5
clone size: NA
V gene: TRBV5-1
CDR3 length: 11

CDR3 protein: ASSYMGASNQPQH
J gene: TRBJ1-5
clone size: NA
V gene: TRBV6-6
CDR3 length: 13

CDR3 protein: ASSQDKHRGGYQPQH
J gene: TRBJ1-5
clone size: few
V gene: TRBV3-1/TRBV3-2
CDR3 length: 15

CDR3 protein: ASSLGGGAGEDTQY
J gene: TRBJ2-3
clone size: NA
V gene: TRBV13
CDR3 length: 14

CDR3 protein: ASRVGGGLNQPQH
J gene: TRBJ1-5
clone size: NA
V gene: TRBV7-2
CDR3 length: 13

CDR3 protein: ASSQGLTDTQY
J gene: TRBJ2-3
clone size: NA
V gene: TRBV4-1
CDR3 length: 11

CDR3 protein: ASGPGTGFADTQY
J gene: TRBJ2-3
clone size: NA
V gene: TRBV12-5
CDR3 length: 13